Listed below are T cell receptor beta chains from one sample, sequenced in a study of blood T cell repertoires in COVID-19. Assay: immunoSEQ multiplex PCR; the TCRdb copy retains only in-frame clones and omits some. The data show approximately 65,000 clones, roughly 86% seen once. Sequencing was performed on peripheral blood. Source of these receptors: a man between 50 and 59 years old with acute or convalescent COVID-19. Both conserved end residues are part of each CDR3. The D gene is left open where the match is weak.

v_call d_call cdr3_aa
TRBV4-1 TRBD2 CASSQQAGTSGYNEQFF
TRBV10-3 NA CAISDDYGFEQYF
TRBV7-9 TRBD1 CASRRPGQGIYEQYF
TRBV7-8 NA CASTTRWLAQETQYF
TRBV19 TRBD1 CASSNRDRNGYTF
TRBV19 NA CASSIGISKYF
TRBV19 NA CASTQHGALADEQFF
TRBV27 NA CASSSHLTSNQPQHF
TRBV4-2 TRBD1 CASSQETRGLAGELFF
TRBV19 TRBD2 CASSPAGGGYEQYF
TRBV6-1 NA CASSSGGSGETQYF
TRBV2 NA CASSEQQGNYGYTF
TRBV3-1/TRBV3-2 TRBD1 CASSLNYRGLGTDTQYF
TRBV19 TRBD2 CASNQVAGGPSYEQYF
TRBV5-1 TRBD2 CASSLVAGATDTQYF
TRBV28 TRBD1 CASSFRDRGSTEAFF
TRBV18 TRBD2 CASSPPLAGEQFF
TRBV4-1 NA CASSSKEGGGYEQYF
TRBV5-1 TRBD1 CASSNEGDRATAFF
TRBV13 TRBD1 CASSSARDRGNQPQHF
TRBV5-1 TRBD1 CASSSMTGGAGELFF
TRBV10-3 TRBD2 CAIGETSGRAPDTQYF
TRBV20-1 TRBD1 CSASIIRGTEAFF
TRBV3-1/TRBV3-2 TRBD1 CASSTRTGEEAEAFF
TRBV19 TRBD1 CASTITSGQGYEQYF
TRBV6-1 TRBD2 CASSGTSGDSYNEQFF
TRBV19 TRBD1 CASSSGQGDQPQHF
TRBV7-3 NA CASSLSLGTDTQYF
TRBV6-2/TRBV6-3 NA CASSYSEVSVRGYTF
TRBV6-5 TRBD2 CASSGSGSSYEQYF
TRBV5-1 TRBD1 CASSLAGMDRGVNTIYF
TRBV5-8 NA CASTLSGSSYNSPLHF
TRBV5-5 NA CASSTGTEAFF
TRBV7-9 NA CASSPRGPDTQYF
TRBV30 TRBD2 CAWSRLAGGINEQYF
TRBV11-2 TRBD1 CASSSTLYRGF
TRBV9 NA CASSVDTPGGYNEQFF
TRBV6-6 NA CASGGGGNTIYF
TRBV9 NA CASSIESYSGNTIYF
TRBV7-2 NA CASSARGGEQFF
TRBV30 NA CAWSAAGRADTQYF
TRBV7-3 NA CASSSRGGGANVLTF
TRBV2 TRBD1 CASSADRANTGELFF
TRBV19 TRBD1 CASSRWTGAGNEQFF
TRBV5-1 TRBD2 CASSLGTSSVVGEQYF
TRBV11-3 TRBD2 CASTRREGASYNEQFF
TRBV5-1 NA CASSLSWGGEADGYTF
TRBV28 TRBD2 CASSLPSLLAGDGDEQFF
TRBV7-6 TRBD1 CASSYLKGTGQGGNTIYF
TRBV27 TRBD1 CASSARDREVQETQYF
TRBV19 TRBD1 CASKRTGAWGNEQFF
TRBV7-8 TRBD1 CASSMKGQGGGYTF
TRBV6-5 TRBD2 CASSLLAGGGDEQYF